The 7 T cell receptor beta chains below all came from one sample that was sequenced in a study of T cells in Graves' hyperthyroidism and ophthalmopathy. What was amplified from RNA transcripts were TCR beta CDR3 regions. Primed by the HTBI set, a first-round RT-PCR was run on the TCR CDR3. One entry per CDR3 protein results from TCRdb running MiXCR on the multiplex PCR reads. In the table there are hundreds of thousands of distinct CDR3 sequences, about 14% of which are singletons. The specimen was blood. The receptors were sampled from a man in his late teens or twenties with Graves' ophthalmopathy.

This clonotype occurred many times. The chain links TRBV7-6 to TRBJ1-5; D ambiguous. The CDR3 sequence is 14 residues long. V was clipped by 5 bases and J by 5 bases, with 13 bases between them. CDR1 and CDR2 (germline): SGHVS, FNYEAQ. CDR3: CASSGNGGDQPQHF. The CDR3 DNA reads TGTGCCAGCAGCGGTAATGGCGGCGATCAGCCCCAGCATTTT.

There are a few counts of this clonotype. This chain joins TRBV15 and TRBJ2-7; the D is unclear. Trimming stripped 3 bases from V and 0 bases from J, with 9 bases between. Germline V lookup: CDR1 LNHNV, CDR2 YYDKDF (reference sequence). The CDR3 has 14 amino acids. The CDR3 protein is CATSRSPGSYEQYF. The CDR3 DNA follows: TGTGCCACCAGCAGGTCCCCCGGCTCCTACGAGCAGTACTTC.

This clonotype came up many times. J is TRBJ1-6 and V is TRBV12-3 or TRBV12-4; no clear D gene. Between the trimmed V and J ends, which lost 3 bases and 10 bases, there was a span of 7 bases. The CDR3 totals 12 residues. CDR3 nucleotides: TGTGCCAGCAGTTTTTATGAATCACCCCTCCACTTT. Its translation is CASSFYESPLHF.

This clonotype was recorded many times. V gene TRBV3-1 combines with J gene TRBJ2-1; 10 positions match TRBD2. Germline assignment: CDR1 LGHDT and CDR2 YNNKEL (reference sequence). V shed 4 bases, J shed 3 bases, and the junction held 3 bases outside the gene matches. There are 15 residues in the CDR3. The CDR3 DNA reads TGTGCCAGCAGCCTCAGCGGGAGGGTCTACAATGAGCAGTTCTTC. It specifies CASSLSGRVYNEQFF.

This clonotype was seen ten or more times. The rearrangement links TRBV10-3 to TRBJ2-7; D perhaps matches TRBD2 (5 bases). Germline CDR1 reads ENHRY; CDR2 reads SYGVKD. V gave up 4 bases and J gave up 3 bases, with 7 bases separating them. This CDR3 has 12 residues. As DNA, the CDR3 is TGTGCCATCAGTGTAGAGGGCTACGAGCAGTACTTC. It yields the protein CAISVEGYEQYF.

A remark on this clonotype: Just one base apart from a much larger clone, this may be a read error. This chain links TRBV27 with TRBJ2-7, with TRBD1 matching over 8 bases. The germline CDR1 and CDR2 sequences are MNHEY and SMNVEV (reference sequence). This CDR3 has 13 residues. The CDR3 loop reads CAGSRTGPSEQYF. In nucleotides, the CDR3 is TGTGCCGGCAGTAGGACAGGGCCCTCCGAGCAGTACTTC.

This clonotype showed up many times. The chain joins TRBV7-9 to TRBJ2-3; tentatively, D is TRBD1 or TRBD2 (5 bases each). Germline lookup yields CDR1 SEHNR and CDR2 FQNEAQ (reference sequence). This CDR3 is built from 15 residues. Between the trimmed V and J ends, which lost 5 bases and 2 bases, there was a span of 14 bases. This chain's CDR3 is CASSPRDRNTDTQYF. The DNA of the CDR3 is TGTGCCAGCAGCCCCCGGGACCGCAACACAGATACGCAGTATTTT.